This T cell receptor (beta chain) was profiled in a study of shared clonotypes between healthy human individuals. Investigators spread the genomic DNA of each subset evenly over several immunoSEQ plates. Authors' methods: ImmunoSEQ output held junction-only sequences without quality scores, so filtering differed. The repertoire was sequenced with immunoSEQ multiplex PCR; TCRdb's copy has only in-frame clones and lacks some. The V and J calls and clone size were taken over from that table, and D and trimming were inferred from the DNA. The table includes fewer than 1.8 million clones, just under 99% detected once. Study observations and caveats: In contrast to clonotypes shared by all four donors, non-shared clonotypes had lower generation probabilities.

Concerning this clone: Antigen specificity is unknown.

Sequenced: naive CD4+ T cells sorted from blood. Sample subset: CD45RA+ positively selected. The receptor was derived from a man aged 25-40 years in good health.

This CDR3 reads CASSKNTGGTEAFF. For the CDR3, the DNA is TGTGCCAGCTCAAAAAACACAGGGGGCACTGAAGCTTTCTTT. V gene TRBV18 combines with J gene TRBJ1-1, with 8 bases identical to TRBD1. This CDR3 region has 14 residues. With 5 bases clipped from V and 4 bases from J, the junction kept 6 bases outside the gene matches. CDR1 is KGHSH and CDR2 is LQKENI in the germline V gene.